The source of this T cell receptor beta chain is a study of T cells in localized non-small cell lung cancer. Study results and caveats: Without multi-region sequencing, intratumor heterogeneity could not be excluded. Maximal T cell clonality occurred in uninvolved adjacent lung, with tumor ranking below it. Median detection of top 100 tumor clones in adjacent lung was around 60 clones. Elevated blood T cell density was associated with longer overall survival.

Remarks on this clone: Its antigen is as yet unknown.

Profiled with immunoSEQ multiplex PCR; TCRdb holds only in-frame clones, not every one. Here the sample spans more than 2,000 clones, 25% being singletons. The ends lost 6 bases at V and 5 bases at J; junction bases unmatched: 6. The CDR3 is made up of 13 amino acids. Germline V gene lookup returns CDR1 SQVTM and CDR2 ANQGSEA. This clonotype was sampled from a woman between 35 and 70 years old with stage I lung adenocarcinoma. The sample was lung tumor tissue, taken before any cancer treatment. V usage is TRBV29-1 and J usage is TRBJ2-2, with TRBD1 matching over 7 bases. CDR3 nucleotide sequence: TGCAGCGTCGGCACAGGGGCGACCGGGGAGCTGTTTTTT. This encodes CSVGTGATGELFF.